The following is a T cell receptor (beta chain) sequence with its context. The sample belongs to a study of blood T cell repertoires in COVID-19. Study summary: Acute-phase and convalescent COVID-19 samples originated in the United States, Italy and Spain. From T cells, B-cell-depleted T cells, or PBMCs came the material, which was cDNA or gDNA.

In the original analysis: Nucleated cell counts were estimated from reference gene primer amplification. The protocol was immunoSEQ multiplex PCR, while the TCRdb copy is restricted to in-frame clones and leaves out a portion. V, J and clone size are those of that table, while D and trimming were read from the DNA. The repertoire consists of 95,000 to 100,000 clones, with more than 75% occurring once and the leading ten covering approximately 10%. This CDR3 spans 16 amino acids. Germline assignment: CDR1 SGHRS and CDR2 YFSETQ. Trimming cost V 0 bases and J 6 bases; bases outside gene matches: 5. The receptor was isolated from a woman aged 25 to 45 with acute or convalescent COVID-19. The sequenced sample was peripheral blood. This chain joins TRBV5-1 and TRBJ2-1; 11 bases align to TRBD1. CDR3 nucleotides: TGCGCCAGCAGCTTGGGGACAGGGGGCGCCCCCAATGAGCAGTTCTTC. This encodes CASSLGTGGAPNEQFF.